This record looks at one T cell receptor (beta chain) sequence and its context. The V end was cut by 4 bases, the J end by 3 bases, with 13 bases between. CDR1 and CDR2 from the germline V gene are SGHNT and YYREEE (reference sequence). CDR3 length: 14 residues. The source of the sample is a study of cytomegalovirus exposure and HLA in healthy donors. The PCR ran on 60 Vbeta and 13 Jbeta primers. The assay was immunoSEQ multiplex PCR, and TCRdb's table has in-frame clones only and misses some. The sample lists under 150,000 clones, 60% to 85% occurring once. V gene TRBV5-4 combines with J gene TRBJ2-5, with a possible D match to TRBD1 (5 bases). The sequencing input was PBMCs. This TCR was recovered from a middle-aged woman in good health and CMV-seronegative. The CDR3 here is CASSITGGEETQYF. The CDR3 coding sequence is TGTGCCAGCAGCATAACAGGTGGCGAAGAGACCCAGTACTTC.